A single sample is the source of the 22 T cell receptor beta chains below, sequenced in a study of cytomegalovirus exposure and HLA in healthy donors. TCRdb keeps only in-frame clones here, not all; method: immunoSEQ multiplex PCR. The table has approximately 70,000 clones, roughly 92% seen once. Sequenced: PBMCs. The receptors derive from a young woman in good health and CMV-seronegative.

This clone was recorded once. The rearrangement joins TRBV18 to TRBJ2-2; 14 bases align to TRBD2. Germline CDR1 is KGHSH and CDR2 is LQKENI. The CDR3 has 16 residues. The V segment lost 5 bases and the J segment 6 bases; nucleotides outside the gene matches: 5. The CDR3: CASSTTSGGAAGELFF. CDR3 nucleotides: TGTGCCAGCTCAACGACTAGCGGGGGGGCCGCCGGGGAGCTGTTTTTT.

The chain employs TRBV30 and TRBJ2-7, with D hard to call. V lost 1 base and J lost 5, with 12 bases in between. CDR1 and CDR2 (germline): GTSNPN, SVGIG (reference sequence). There are 13 residues in the CDR3. This CDR3 reads CAWSGAGYNEQYF. The CDR3 DNA is TGTGCCTGGAGTGGTGCAGGTTATAACGAGCAGTACTTC.

This rearrangement joins TRBV27 to TRBJ1-1; 8 positions match TRBD1. The CDR3 covers 14 residues. V lost 4 bases, J lost 6 bases, and 7 bases stayed unmatched. CDR1 MNHEY and CDR2 SMNVEV come from the germline V gene (reference sequence). DNA of the CDR3: TGTGCCAGCAGTTCCCTTGGACAGGGCCCTGAAGCTTTCTTT. Translated: CASSSLGQGPEAFF.

This rearrangement joins TRBV5-6 to TRBJ1-5, with D perhaps matching TRBD1 (6 bases). The CDR3 covers 18 residues. V was clipped by 3 bases and J by 1 base, with 20 bases between them. Germline loops: CDR1 SGHDT, CDR2 YYEEEE. CDR3 protein: CASSWGGQGVESNQPQHF. CDR3 nucleotide sequence: TGTGCCAGCAGCTGGGGGGGGCAGGGAGTCGAGAGCAATCAGCCCCAGCATTTT.

The chain carries TRBV7-9 and TRBJ1-2; the match to TRBD1 covers 8 bases. Germline V gene sequence: CDR1 SEHNR, CDR2 FQNEAQ (reference sequence). The CDR3 runs 13 residues. The junction had 9 bases not matched to a gene; V was cut back by 5 bases and J by 10 bases. In nucleotides, the CDR3 is TGTGCCAGCAGCCGGGGGACAGGAGCTTTCTACACCTTC. It codes for CASSRGTGAFYTF.

The V gene is TRBV4-1, the J gene TRBJ2-4, with 8 bases that match TRBD2. The CDR3 spans 20 residues. V gave up 0 bases and J gave up 0 bases; unmatched junction bases: 13. CDR1 is MGHRA and CDR2 is YSYEKL in the germline V gene. CDR3 amino acids: CASSQDSGTSRILAKNIQYF. As DNA, the CDR3 is TGCGCCAGCAGCCAAGATAGCGGGACTAGTAGGATCTTAGCCAAAAACATTCAGTACTTC.

V gene TRBV6-1 combines with J gene TRBJ1-5; D uncertain. The V gene's germline CDR1 is MNHNS and CDR2 SASEGT. The V end lost 0 bases, the J end lost 3 bases, and 9 bases lay between the germline ends. The CDR3 length is 15 residues. CDR3: CASSEAGTDNQPQHF. The CDR3 DNA follows: TGTGCCAGCAGTGAAGCCGGAACAGACAATCAGCCCCAGCATTTT.

The count of this clone is one. The chain has TRBV5-4 and TRBJ2-1; D remains ambiguous. V lost 6 bases to trimming and J lost 6 bases, with 10 bases between them. CDR3 length: 12 amino acids. Per the germline V gene, CDR1 is SGHNT and CDR2 is YYREEE (reference sequence). CDR3 nucleotides: TGTGCCAGCATCTCCATGAGCAATGAGCAGTTCTTC. Its protein product is CASISMSNEQFF. Full variable domain (rest looked up from reference TRBV5-4 and TRBJ2-1): ETGVTQSPTHLIKTRGQQVTLRCSSQSGHNTVSWYQQALGQGPQFIFQYYREEENGRGNFPPRFSGLQFPNYSSELNVNALELDDSALYLCASISMSNEQFFGPGTRLTVL.

The J gene is TRBJ1-1, the V gene TRBV7-8, with D maybe TRBD1 (6 bases). The CDR3 is 15 residues long. The V end lost 5 bases, the J end lost 1 base, and 14 bases lay between the germline ends. CDR1 and CDR2 from the germline V gene are SGHVS and FQNEAQ. The CDR3 reads CASSPGSTGNTEAFF. The CDR3 nucleotides read TGTGCCAGCAGCCCTGGGTCGACAGGGAACACTGAAGCTTTCTTT.

The chain employs TRBV19 and TRBJ2-7; TRBD1 matches at 7 bases. From germline, CDR1 is LNHDA and CDR2 SQIVND (reference sequence). V lost 8 bases and J lost 5; bases outside the gene matches: 12. The CDR3 consists of 14 residues. CDR3 sequence (DNA): TGTGCCAGTCGTGACCGGGACAGAAGAGACGAGCAGTACTTC. Protein: CASRDRDRRDEQYF.

A single count supports this clone. The chain combines TRBV7-2 with TRBJ1-2; D remains unclear. CDR1 SGHTA and CDR2 FQGNSA come from the germline V gene. Trimming stripped 4 bases from V and 3 bases from J, with 9 bases between. The CDR3 is 13 amino acids. This CDR3 is CASSSVGDYGYTF. CDR3 nucleotide sequence: TGTGCCAGCAGCTCGGTCGGTGACTATGGCTACACCTTC.

V and J are TRBV5-4 and TRBJ2-7; 9 bases align to TRBD1. Germline values: CDR1 SGHNT, CDR2 YYREEE (reference sequence). V trimming: 4 bases; J trimming: 5 bases; junction bases outside the gene matches: 10. The CDR3 has 15 amino acids. CDR3 nucleotides: TGTGCCAGCAGCATATCACAGGGGGCGGTTAACGAGCAGTACTTC. This gives the protein CASSISQGAVNEQYF. Variable domain in full (rest from reference TRBV5-4 and TRBJ2-7): ETGVTQSPTHLIKTRGQQVTLRCSSQSGHNTVSWYQQALGQGPQFIFQYYREEENGRGNFPPRFSGLQFPNYSSELNVNALELDDSALYLCASSISQGAVNEQYFGPGTRLTVT.

The chain is built from TRBV6-5 and TRBJ2-3, with 9 bases identical to TRBD2. CDR3 length: 15 residues. V trimming: 4 bases; J trimming: 2 bases; junction bases outside the gene matches: 4. The germline gives CDR1 MNHEY, CDR2 SVGAGI. The CDR3 spells CASSSGLAHTDTQYF. The CDR3 DNA reads as TGTGCCAGCAGTTCCGGACTAGCGCACACAGATACGCAGTATTTT.

The V gene is TRBV7-9, the J gene TRBJ1-4; TRBD1 matches 7 bases. The CDR3 has 14 amino acids. V dropped 6 bases and J dropped 1; count of bases not matched to a gene: 2. Germline CDR1 SEHNR, CDR2 FQNEAQ (reference sequence). The CDR3 DNA follows: TGTGCCAGCAGGAGACAGGGAACTAATGAAAAACTGTTTTTT. It translates to CASRRQGTNEKLFF.

The chain uses TRBV6-5 and TRBJ1-1; weak D call: TRBD1 (5 bases). From germline, CDR1 is MNHEY and CDR2 SVGAGI. The CDR3 consists of 16 residues. The ends were cut back, 4 bases at V and 8 bases at J, with 23 bases in the middle. The CDR3 DNA reads as TGTGCCAGCAGTTCCCTCCCGGGGGTCGGGGGTTTGGAAGCTTTCTTT. This codes for CASSSLPGVGGLEAFF.

J is TRBJ2-1 and V is TRBV21-1; whether TRBD1, the table's D call, matches the DNA was not checked. TRBV21-1 is a pseudogene segment. This CDR3 contains 16 residues. The CDR3 spells CAGHPKGQGIYNEQFF. The CDR3 DNA follows: TGTGCCGGCCACCCAAAGGGACAGGGGATTTACAATGAGCAGTTCTTC.

V gene TRBV5-4 combines with J gene TRBJ1-1; D not certain. The germline CDR1 and CDR2 sequences are SGHNT and YYREEE (reference sequence). The V and J ends lost 8 bases and 11 bases respectively, with 25 bases between them. The CDR3 sequence is 14 residues long. CDR3 protein: CASNNQRGDSRAFF. In DNA, the CDR3 is TGTGCCAGTAACAACCAACGGGGAGACTCTCGGGCTTTCTTT.

The J gene is TRBJ2-5, the V gene TRBV5-4; maybe TRBD2 (6 bases). The germline gives CDR1 SGHNT, CDR2 YYREEE (reference sequence). There are 14 residues in the CDR3. Trimming cost V 0 bases and J 6 bases, with 12 bases left between them. Here the CDR3 DNA reads TGTGCCAGCAGCTTGGGTGGGGAGGTAAAGACCCAGTACTTC. Protein sequence: CASSLGGEVKTQYF.

This clone appeared once. This chain uses TRBV19 with TRBJ1-5; D call uncertain. CDR1 is LNHDA, CDR2 SQIVND, per germline (reference sequence). With 6 bases removed from V and 5 bases from J, the gap between germline ends came to 14 bases. There are 14 residues in the CDR3. The CDR3 loop is CASRSRRGYQPQHF. The CDR3 DNA reads TGTGCCAGTAGGTCAAGGAGAGGTTATCAGCCCCAGCATTTT.

The CDR3 DNA follows: TGCGCCAGCAGCCAAGATAGAGACAGGGTAATCTATGGCTACACCTTC. This sequence encodes CASSQDRDRVIYGYTF. V usage is TRBV4-3 and J usage is TRBJ1-2, with 7 bases matching TRBD1. V trimming: 0 bases; J trimming: 4 bases; junction bases outside the gene matches: 8. The CDR3 has 16 amino acids. The germline V gene encodes CDR1 LGHNA and CDR2 YSLEER.

The genes are TRBV7-9 and TRBJ1-4, with D hard to call. The germline CDR1 and CDR2 sequences are SEHNR and FQNEAQ (reference sequence). V was pared by 7 bases and J by 8 bases, with 20 bases between. The CDR3 is 15 amino acids. CDR3 in DNA: TGTGCCAGCACCCCCCGGGGAAGGGCGAAGGAAAAACTGTTTTTT. Encoded protein: CASTPRGRAKEKLFF.

V is TRBV28 and J is TRBJ1-3; 8 bases are a match to TRBD1. Losses at the gene ends were 6 bases for V and 4 bases for J; bases not matched to a gene: 8. This CDR3 comprises 15 residues. CDR1 is MDHEN, CDR2 SYDVKM, per germline. For the CDR3, the DNA is TGTGCCAGCAGGGTGACAGGGGCGCGGGGAAACACCATATATTTT. It encodes CASRVTGARGNTIYF.